A single TCR beta chain is shown here with its context. Its antigen is not identified. The junction shows a germline mismatch at one end, possibly a read error. Different DNA sequences within this sample yield the same CDR3. This sample's treatment: oral pan-JAK inhibitor, 5-10 mg twice daily. Using a FACSAria, the CD4+ and CD8+ T cells were sorted from the PBMCs. Germline V CDR1 and CDR2: LNHNV, YYDKDF (reference sequence). This CDR3 has 14 residues. Sequencing used cDNA as its template, made by extracting RNA and reverse transcribing it. Sequencing used immunoSEQ multiplex PCR; TCRdb keeps in-frame clones, though not all of them. The sample carries 60,000 to 85,000 clones, approximately 66% recorded once. This sample is drawn from a study of CD8+ T cells in alopecia areata. Study observations and caveats: In patients, TCRs were shared less clearly than in mice, and HLA may possibly be involved. There were also resident alphabeta T cells of normal skin sequenced in scalp samples. Scalp clonality, along with expanded CD8+ clones among the top 100, was significantly decreased by tofacitinib.

The receptor's source is a human donor with alopecia areata. V and J are TRBV15 and TRBJ1-5, with no clear D. The material sequenced was CD8+ T cells sorted from blood, taken at week 24, from a patient treated with tofacitinib. The CDR3 reads CATSRVIGSQPQHF. Written as DNA, the CDR3 is TGTGCCACTAGCAGAGTAATCGGTAGTCAGCCCCAGCATTTT. The whole variable domain, remainder taken from reference TRBV15 and TRBJ1-5, is DAMVIQNPRYQVTQFGKPVTLSCSQTLNHNVMYWYQQKSSQAPKLLFHYYDKDFNNEADTPDNFQSRRPNTSFCFLDIRSPGLGDTAMYLCATSRVIGSQPQHFGDGTRLSIL.